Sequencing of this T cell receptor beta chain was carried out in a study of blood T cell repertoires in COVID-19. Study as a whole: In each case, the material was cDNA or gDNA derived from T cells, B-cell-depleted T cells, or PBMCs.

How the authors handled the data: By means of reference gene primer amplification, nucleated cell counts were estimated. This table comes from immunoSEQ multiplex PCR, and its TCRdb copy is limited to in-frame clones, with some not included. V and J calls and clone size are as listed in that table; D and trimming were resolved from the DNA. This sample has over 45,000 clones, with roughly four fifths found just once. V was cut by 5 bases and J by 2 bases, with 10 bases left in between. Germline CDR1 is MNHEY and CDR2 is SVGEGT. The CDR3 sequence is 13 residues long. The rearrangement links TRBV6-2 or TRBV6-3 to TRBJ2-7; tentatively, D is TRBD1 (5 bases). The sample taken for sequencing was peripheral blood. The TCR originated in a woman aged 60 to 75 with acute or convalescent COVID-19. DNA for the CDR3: TGTGCCAGCAGTGTAACAGGACCCTACGAGCAGTACTTC. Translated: CASSVTGPYEQYF.